These T cell receptor beta chains were read from a single sample in a study of blood T cells in healthy people across ages. TCRdb re-derived calls from the 5' RACE reads in MiXCR, one entry per CDR3 protein. The table includes about 1.6 million distinct CDR3 sequences, 34% detected once. The specimen was blood. The receptors stem from a woman in her twenties or thirties in good health. Each CDR3 is given with its conserved first and last residue. The order of the fields is clone size, V gene, D gene, CDR3 length, J gene, CDR3 protein, CDR3 DNA. The D gene is left open where the match is weak. The size of a clone is reported for some rows only, either as once, few or many, or as a class for expanded clones.

clone size: -; V gene: TRBV4-1; D gene: -; CDR3 length: 15; J gene: TRBJ1-2; CDR3 protein: CASSQEPGWDYGYTF; CDR3 DNA: TGCGCCAGCAGCCAAGAACCAGGGTGGGACTATGGCTACACCTTC
clone size: few; V gene: TRBV6-4; D gene: -; CDR3 length: 14; J gene: TRBJ2-1; CDR3 protein: CASSQRSFQGEQFF; CDR3 DNA: TGTGCCAGCAGTCAGCGGTCCTTTCAGGGTGAGCAGTTCTTC
clone size: -; V gene: TRBV5-6; D gene: TRBD1; CDR3 length: 16; J gene: TRBJ2-2; CDR3 protein: CASSLFDRVGTGELFF; CDR3 DNA: TGTGCCAGCAGCTTATTCGACAGGGTGGGCACCGGGGAGCTGTTTTTT
clone size: -; V gene: TRBV6-2/TRBV6-3; D gene: TRBD2; CDR3 length: 15; J gene: TRBJ2-1; CDR3 protein: CASRPTLREWGEQFF; CDR3 DNA: TGTGCCAGCAGGCCGACTTTGCGGGAGTGGGGTGAGCAGTTCTTC
clone size: -; V gene: TRBV4-2; D gene: -; CDR3 length: 16; J gene: TRBJ2-5; CDR3 protein: CASSQDRGAATSAQYF; CDR3 DNA: TGTGCCAGCAGCCAAGATCGAGGGGCGGCCACGTCGGCCCAGTACTTC
clone size: -; V gene: TRBV5-1; D gene: -; CDR3 length: 15; J gene: TRBJ2-7; CDR3 protein: CASSPGGSITYEQYF; CDR3 DNA: TGCGCCAGCAGCCCTGGCGGGTCTATTACCTACGAGCAGTACTTC
clone size: -; V gene: TRBV6-5; D gene: -; CDR3 length: 14; J gene: TRBJ2-7; CDR3 protein: CASRRTAKNLREYF; CDR3 DNA: TGTGCCAGCAGAAGGACAGCGAAAAATTTACGGGAGTACTTC
clone size: -; V gene: TRBV15; D gene: -; CDR3 length: 14; J gene: TRBJ2-7; CDR3 protein: CATSRGAGSNEQYF; CDR3 DNA: TGTGCCACCAGCAGAGGGGCAGGGAGTAACGAGCAGTACTTC
clone size: -; V gene: TRBV28; D gene: -; CDR3 length: 13; J gene: TRBJ2-3; CDR3 protein: CASRKLRTDPQYF; CDR3 DNA: TGTGCCAGCAGGAAACTTCGAACAGATCCGCAGTATTTT
clone size: few; V gene: TRBV13; D gene: TRBD1; CDR3 length: 14; J gene: TRBJ1-2; CDR3 protein: CASSPQGGDYGYTF; CDR3 DNA: TGTGCCAGCAGCCCACAGGGGGGGGACTATGGCTACACCTTC
clone size: -; V gene: TRBV11-2; D gene: -; CDR3 length: 17; J gene: TRBJ2-3; CDR3 protein: CASSLVAVPRDTDTQYF; CDR3 DNA: TGTGCCAGCAGCTTAGTGGCAGTACCTCGGGACACAGATACGCAGTATTTT
clone size: few; V gene: TRBV4-1; D gene: -; CDR3 length: 15; J gene: TRBJ2-1; CDR3 protein: CASSYTRHVYNEQFF; CDR3 DNA: TGCGCCAGCAGTTATACCCGGCACGTCTACAATGAGCAGTTCTTC
clone size: few; V gene: TRBV30; D gene: TRBD2; CDR3 length: 15; J gene: TRBJ2-7; CDR3 protein: CACQGLAGVSYEQYF; CDR3 DNA: TGTGCCTGTCAAGGACTAGCGGGAGTCTCCTACGAGCAGTACTTC
clone size: few; V gene: TRBV7-9; D gene: -; CDR3 length: 12; J gene: TRBJ2-3; CDR3 protein: CASRDVMDTQYF; CDR3 DNA: TGTGCCAGCAGGGACGTAATGGATACGCAGTATTTT
clone size: -; V gene: TRBV6-2/TRBV6-3; D gene: TRBD1; CDR3 length: 15; J gene: TRBJ2-1; CDR3 protein: CASYHRDRGANEQFF; CDR3 DNA: TGTGCCAGCTATCATCGAGACAGGGGGGCGAATGAGCAGTTCTTC
clone size: -; V gene: TRBV25-1; D gene: -; CDR3 length: 15; J gene: TRBJ2-1; CDR3 protein: CASPMYDGSYNEQFF; CDR3 DNA: TGTGCCAGTCCAATGTATGACGGCTCCTACAATGAGCAGTTCTTC
clone size: -; V gene: TRBV27; D gene: TRBD2; CDR3 length: 14; J gene: TRBJ2-7; CDR3 protein: CASRPGGWGGEQYF; CDR3 DNA: TGTGCCAGCAGACCGGGGGGTTGGGGAGGCGAGCAGTACTTC
clone size: few; V gene: TRBV28; D gene: -; CDR3 length: 15; J gene: TRBJ2-4; CDR3 protein: CASSSHSVAKNIQYF; CDR3 DNA: TGTGCCAGCAGTTCACACTCCGTAGCCAAAAACATTCAGTACTTC
clone size: -; V gene: TRBV5-1; D gene: -; CDR3 length: 13; J gene: TRBJ2-7; CDR3 protein: CASSLERYYEQYF; CDR3 DNA: TGCGCCAGCAGCTTGGAGCGGTACTACGAGCAGTACTTC
clone size: few; V gene: TRBV20-1; D gene: TRBD2; CDR3 length: 14; J gene: TRBJ2-1; CDR3 protein: CSAVTSVVINEQFF; CDR3 DNA: TGCAGTGCGGTTACTAGCGTCGTAATCAATGAGCAGTTCTTC
clone size: -; V gene: TRBV9; D gene: -; CDR3 length: 12; J gene: TRBJ1-2; CDR3 protein: CASSPQPGGYTF; CDR3 DNA: TGTGCCAGCAGCCCCCAGCCCGGGGGCTACACCTTC
clone size: -; V gene: TRBV12-3/TRBV12-4; D gene: -; CDR3 length: 15; J gene: TRBJ2-7; CDR3 protein: CAGSPAGQPSYEQYF; CDR3 DNA: TGTGCCGGCAGTCCGGCAGGGCAGCCCTCCTACGAGCAGTACTTC
clone size: -; V gene: TRBV10-3; D gene: TRBD1; CDR3 length: 13; J gene: TRBJ2-1; CDR3 protein: CAIMGQGSDEQFF; CDR3 DNA: TGTGCCATCATGGGACAGGGATCGGATGAGCAGTTCTTC
clone size: few; V gene: TRBV7-2; D gene: -; CDR3 length: 13; J gene: TRBJ1-2; CDR3 protein: CASSRKVGDGYTF; CDR3 DNA: TGTGCCAGCAGTCGAAAAGTGGGGGATGGCTACACCTTC
clone size: -; V gene: TRBV6-1; D gene: TRBD1; CDR3 length: 16; J gene: TRBJ1-5; CDR3 protein: CASSEWKGQGNQPQHF; CDR3 DNA: TGTGCCAGCAGTGAATGGAAGGGACAGGGCAATCAGCCCCAGCATTTT
clone size: -; V gene: TRBV6-1; D gene: TRBD2; CDR3 length: 13; J gene: TRBJ2-7; CDR3 protein: CAASSGKFYEQYF; CDR3 DNA: TGTGCCGCATCTAGCGGGAAGTTCTACGAGCAGTACTTC